A selection of T cell receptor beta chains follows, all from one sample in a study of vaccination effects on CD4 cells after COVID-19. Produced via immunoSEQ multiplex PCR; TCRdb's table is partial and in-frame only. The sample consists of about 33,000 clones, approximately 78% of them appearing once. These receptors are not linked to any known antigen. The sequences come from CD4+ T cells from PBMCs cultured with HCoV-NL63 spike peptides, collected after COVID-19 vaccination. Receptors were obtained from a human donor who received a COVID-19 vaccine. Some clones in this sample may be carry-over from other donors' samples. CDR3s include the opening cysteine and the closing phenylalanine or tryptophan. A D gene is named only where the DNA matches it firmly. Expanded clones are given a class, and other clones once, few, many or no size at all.

v_gene: TRBV18; d_gene: TRBD1; j_gene: TRBJ1-2; len: 14; abundance: NA; CDR3nt: TGTGCCAGCTCAGGGGGACAGGGAGCCCTTGGCTACACCTTC; CDR3aa: CASSGGQGALGYTF
v_gene: TRBV5-1; d_gene: NA; j_gene: TRBJ1-2; len: 14; abundance: NA; CDR3nt: TGCGCCAGCAGCTTGGGAGGTTCTAACTATGGCTACACCTTC; CDR3aa: CASSLGGSNYGYTF
v_gene: TRBV19; d_gene: NA; j_gene: TRBJ2-5; len: 13; abundance: NA; CDR3nt: TGTGCCAGTAGTATAGGAATGTGGGAGACCCAGTACTTC; CDR3aa: CASSIGMWETQYF
v_gene: TRBV5-1; d_gene: NA; j_gene: TRBJ2-3; len: 13; abundance: NA; CDR3nt: TGCGCCAGCAGCTTGGCTAGCACAGATACGCAGTATTTT; CDR3aa: CASSLASTDTQYF
v_gene: TRBV24-1; d_gene: TRBD1; j_gene: TRBJ1-2; len: 13; abundance: NA; CDR3nt: TGTGCCACCGCCGGAGGACAGGACTATGGCTACACCTTC; CDR3aa: CATAGGQDYGYTF
v_gene: TRBV4-1; d_gene: TRBD1; j_gene: TRBJ1-6; len: 14; abundance: NA; CDR3nt: TGCGCCAGCAGCCAAGGACAGGGTAATTCACCCCTCCACTTT; CDR3aa: CASSQGQGNSPLHF
v_gene: TRBV9; d_gene: TRBD1; j_gene: TRBJ1-2; len: 18; abundance: NA; CDR3nt: TGTGCCAGCAGCCCTGGGGGGGGACAGGGGGTGTTTTGGGATGGCTACACCTTC; CDR3aa: CASSPGGGQGVFWDGYTF
v_gene: TRBV6-5; d_gene: TRBD1; j_gene: TRBJ2-2; len: 14; abundance: NA; CDR3nt: TGTGCCAGCAGCCGGACAGGGAACACCGGGGAGCTGTTTTTT; CDR3aa: CASSRTGNTGELFF
v_gene: TRBV2; d_gene: NA; j_gene: TRBJ1-6; len: 13; abundance: NA; CDR3nt: TGTGCCAGCAGTTCCCAGGGTGATTCACCCCTCCACTTT; CDR3aa: CASSSQGDSPLHF
v_gene: TRBV9; d_gene: TRBD2; j_gene: TRBJ2-1; len: 17; abundance: NA; CDR3nt: TGTGCCAGCAGCGTAGCTAGCGGGGGGTTAAACTACAATGAGCAGTTCTTC; CDR3aa: CASSVASGGLNYNEQFF
v_gene: TRBV24-1; d_gene: TRBD2; j_gene: TRBJ2-3; len: 15; abundance: NA; CDR3nt: TGTGCCACCAGTGAACTAGCGGGGGGATTAGATACGCAGTATTTT; CDR3aa: CATSELAGGLDTQYF
v_gene: TRBV6-1; d_gene: TRBD1; j_gene: TRBJ2-2; len: 17; abundance: NA; CDR3nt: TGTGCCAGCAGTGAACCCTGGGGGACAGGGGCCACCGGGGAGCTGTTTTTT; CDR3aa: CASSEPWGTGATGELFF
v_gene: TRBV19; d_gene: TRBD1; j_gene: TRBJ1-1; len: 13; abundance: NA; CDR3nt: TGTGCCAGTAGTACGGACAGGGGGACTGAAGCTTTCTTT; CDR3aa: CASSTDRGTEAFF
v_gene: TRBV19; d_gene: TRBD1; j_gene: TRBJ2-3; len: 14; abundance: NA; CDR3nt: TGTGCCAGTAGTACAAACAGGGGTACAGATACGCAGTATTTT; CDR3aa: CASSTNRGTDTQYF
v_gene: TRBV2; d_gene: NA; j_gene: TRBJ1-1; len: 14; abundance: NA; CDR3nt: TGTGCCAGCAGGTCCCACCCGACAGCTACTGAAGCTTTCTTT; CDR3aa: CASRSHPTATEAFF
v_gene: TRBV28; d_gene: NA; j_gene: TRBJ1-2; len: 13; abundance: NA; CDR3nt: TGTGCCAGCAGTTTAACCGAAAGCTATGGCTACACCTTC; CDR3aa: CASSLTESYGYTF
v_gene: TRBV10-3; d_gene: NA; j_gene: TRBJ2-1; len: 15; abundance: NA; CDR3nt: TGTGCCATCAGTGTAGAGGGCGCGTCAAACAATGAGCAGTTCTTC; CDR3aa: CAISVEGASNNEQFF
v_gene: TRBV6-6; d_gene: NA; j_gene: TRBJ2-5; len: 12; abundance: NA; CDR3nt: TGTGCCAGCAAACGCGGCCGGGAGACCCAGTACTTC; CDR3aa: CASKRGRETQYF
v_gene: TRBV6-5; d_gene: TRBD1; j_gene: TRBJ1-6; len: 14; abundance: NA; CDR3nt: TGTGCCAGCAGCCCCGGACAGGGCTATTCACCCCTCCACTTT; CDR3aa: CASSPGQGYSPLHF
v_gene: TRBV4-3; d_gene: NA; j_gene: TRBJ1-1; len: 14; abundance: NA; CDR3nt: TGCGCCAGCAGCCGGTCATTTTGGATCACTGAAGCTTTCTTT; CDR3aa: CASSRSFWITEAFF
v_gene: TRBV2; d_gene: TRBD2; j_gene: TRBJ2-3; len: 14; abundance: NA; CDR3nt: TGTGCCAGCTCGACTAGCGGGGGGGCATATACGCAGTATTTT; CDR3aa: CASSTSGGAYTQYF
v_gene: TRBV2; d_gene: NA; j_gene: TRBJ2-1; len: 14; abundance: NA; CDR3nt: TGTGCCAGCAGTGTTTTTCGAGCGACGGATGAGCAGTTCTTC; CDR3aa: CASSVFRATDEQFF
v_gene: TRBV30; d_gene: TRBD1; j_gene: TRBJ1-2; len: 14; abundance: NA; CDR3nt: TGTGCCTGCATCACAGGGGTTGTCGGGGATGGCTACACCTTC; CDR3aa: CACITGVVGDGYTF
v_gene: TRBV11-2; d_gene: TRBD2; j_gene: TRBJ2-1; len: 15; abundance: NA; CDR3nt: TGTGCCAGCAGGTTTCTAGCGGGGGTTAACAATGAGCAGTTCTTC; CDR3aa: CASRFLAGVNNEQFF
v_gene: TRBV11-2; d_gene: NA; j_gene: TRBJ2-7; len: 15; abundance: NA; CDR3nt: TGTGCCAGCAGCTCTACAGGGGGGGGCTCCTACGAGCAGTACTTC; CDR3aa: CASSSTGGGSYEQYF
v_gene: TRBV6-1; d_gene: NA; j_gene: TRBJ1-2; len: 14; abundance: NA; CDR3nt: TGTGCCAGTACTACCCCCACAGCCCCCTATGGCTACACCTTC; CDR3aa: CASTTPTAPYGYTF
v_gene: TRBV28; d_gene: TRBD1; j_gene: TRBJ1-4; len: 16; abundance: NA; CDR3nt: TGTGCCAGCAGTTCACCCACTGGGACAGGGGTTGAAAAACTGTTTTTT; CDR3aa: CASSSPTGTGVEKLFF
v_gene: TRBV30; d_gene: TRBD1; j_gene: TRBJ2-1; len: 12; abundance: NA; CDR3nt: TGTGCCTGGAGTCCTTCACAGGGGGCAGGGTTCTTC; CDR3aa: CAWSPSQGAGFF
v_gene: TRBV5-3; d_gene: TRBD2; j_gene: TRBJ2-3; len: 19; abundance: NA; CDR3nt: TGTGCCAGAAGCGGAAGAACTAGCGGGGGGCTCACCCGCACAGATACGCAGTATTTT; CDR3aa: CARSGRTSGGLTRTDTQYF
v_gene: TRBV11-2; d_gene: NA; j_gene: TRBJ2-1; len: 16; abundance: NA; CDR3nt: TGTGCCAGCAGCTTAGTCCCGCGGGCAGGGCACAATGAGCAGTTCTTC; CDR3aa: CASSLVPRAGHNEQFF
v_gene: TRBV9; d_gene: TRBD2; j_gene: TRBJ2-2; len: 15; abundance: NA; CDR3nt: TGTGCCAGCAGCGTAGAAGCGGGGGACACCGGGGAGCTGTTTTTT; CDR3aa: CASSVEAGDTGELFF
v_gene: TRBV3-1/TRBV3-2; d_gene: NA; j_gene: TRBJ1-5; len: 17; abundance: NA; CDR3nt: TGTGCCAGCAGCCAAGGGAGCGGGGCATTTGGCAATCAGCCCCAGCATTTT; CDR3aa: CASSQGSGAFGNQPQHF
v_gene: TRBV5-5; d_gene: NA; j_gene: TRBJ1-1; len: 14; abundance: NA; CDR3nt: TGTGCCAGCAGCCTCAGGGGAGGAAACACTGAAGCTTTCTTT; CDR3aa: CASSLRGGNTEAFF
v_gene: TRBV4-3; d_gene: NA; j_gene: TRBJ1-2; len: 13; abundance: NA; CDR3nt: TGCGCCAGCAGCCCTTCCGCGGGCTATGGCTACACCTTC; CDR3aa: CASSPSAGYGYTF
v_gene: TRBV7-2; d_gene: NA; j_gene: TRBJ2-5; len: 14; abundance: NA; CDR3nt: TGTGCCAGCAGCTCCCCACCCCCCCAAGAGACCCAGTACTTC; CDR3aa: CASSSPPPQETQYF
v_gene: TRBV5-1; d_gene: NA; j_gene: TRBJ2-5; len: 14; abundance: NA; CDR3nt: TGCGCCAGCAGCTTGGGCAGGGGCCAAGAGACCCAGTACTTC; CDR3aa: CASSLGRGQETQYF
v_gene: TRBV28; d_gene: NA; j_gene: TRBJ1-1; len: 11; abundance: few; CDR3nt: TGTGCCAGCAGTTTGGAAGGTGAAGCTTTCTTT; CDR3aa: CASSLEGEAFF
v_gene: TRBV9; d_gene: NA; j_gene: TRBJ2-3; len: 12; abundance: NA; CDR3nt: TGTGCCAGCAGCGTAGAAAGGGATACGCAGTATTTT; CDR3aa: CASSVERDTQYF
v_gene: TRBV5-4; d_gene: NA; j_gene: TRBJ1-1; len: 14; abundance: NA; CDR3nt: TGTGCCAGCAGCCTCGAGCCGGGCATACCAGAAGCTTTCTTT; CDR3aa: CASSLEPGIPEAFF
v_gene: TRBV6-1; d_gene: NA; j_gene: TRBJ2-5; len: 15; abundance: NA; CDR3nt: TGTGCCAGCAGTGAATTAGGGGTCAGTGTAGAGACCCAGTACTTC; CDR3aa: CASSELGVSVETQYF
v_gene: TRBV7-9; d_gene: TRBD1; j_gene: TRBJ2-1; len: 14; abundance: few; CDR3nt: TGTGCCAGCAGCTTCGGACAGGGGGCAGGAGAGCAGTTCTTC; CDR3aa: CASSFGQGAGEQFF
v_gene: TRBV6-5; d_gene: NA; j_gene: TRBJ2-5; len: 13; abundance: NA; CDR3nt: TGTGCCAGCAGTAGGGGGGGCCAAGAGACCCAGTACTTC; CDR3aa: CASSRGGQETQYF
v_gene: TRBV12-3/TRBV12-4; d_gene: NA; j_gene: TRBJ1-2; len: 13; abundance: NA; CDR3nt: TGTGCCAGCAGCCGGGACGTTATCTATGGCTACACCTTC; CDR3aa: CASSRDVIYGYTF
v_gene: TRBV6-6; d_gene: NA; j_gene: TRBJ1-1; len: 17; abundance: NA; CDR3nt: TGTGCCAGCAGTCGAGGGGGTTCCTCAAGGGTGAACACTGAAGCTTTCTTT; CDR3aa: CASSRGGSSRVNTEAFF
v_gene: TRBV12-3/TRBV12-4; d_gene: NA; j_gene: TRBJ1-6; len: 12; abundance: NA; CDR3nt: TGTGCCAGCTCCGATGGGAGCTCACCCCTCCACTTT; CDR3aa: CASSDGSSPLHF
v_gene: TRBV24-1; d_gene: NA; j_gene: TRBJ2-6; len: 18; abundance: NA; CDR3nt: TGTGCCACCAGTGATGCCATAGGAGGGGCCCATTCGGCCAACGTCCTGACTTTC; CDR3aa: CATSDAIGGAHSANVLTF
v_gene: TRBV15; d_gene: NA; j_gene: TRBJ1-3; len: 17; abundance: NA; CDR3nt: TGTGCCACCAGCAGGGCCTTACGACAGAGAGGCCAGAACACCATATATTTT; CDR3aa: CATSRALRQRGQNTIYF
v_gene: TRBV2; d_gene: TRBD1; j_gene: TRBJ1-1; len: 16; abundance: NA; CDR3nt: TGTGCCAGCAGCGAGGACAGGATGAATATGAACACTGAAGCTTTCTTT; CDR3aa: CASSEDRMNMNTEAFF
v_gene: TRBV3-1/TRBV3-2; d_gene: TRBD1; j_gene: TRBJ1-1; len: 14; abundance: NA; CDR3nt: TGTGCCAGCAGCCCGGACAGGGTATACACTGAAGCTTTCTTT; CDR3aa: CASSPDRVYTEAFF
v_gene: TRBV7-3; d_gene: TRBD2; j_gene: TRBJ2-5; len: 15; abundance: few; CDR3nt: TGTGCCAGCAGCTTAATGGGAGGGGCCCCTGAGACCCAGTACTTC; CDR3aa: CASSLMGGAPETQYF
v_gene: TRBV6-5; d_gene: NA; j_gene: TRBJ2-2; len: 14; abundance: few; CDR3nt: TGTGCCAGCAGTCCACAGGGACCACCCGGGGAGCTGTTTTTT; CDR3aa: CASSPQGPPGELFF
v_gene: TRBV24-1; d_gene: NA; j_gene: TRBJ1-4; len: 13; abundance: NA; CDR3nt: TGTGCCACCAGTGGGCCTGGTGGAGAAAAACTGTTTTTT; CDR3aa: CATSGPGGEKLFF
v_gene: TRBV4-3; d_gene: NA; j_gene: TRBJ1-6; len: 18; abundance: NA; CDR3nt: TGCGCCAGCAGCCAGGGTACGATGGGGGCGAGAAATAATTCACCCCTCCACTTT; CDR3aa: CASSQGTMGARNNSPLHF
v_gene: TRBV3-1/TRBV3-2; d_gene: NA; j_gene: TRBJ1-3; len: 13; abundance: few; CDR3nt: TGTGCCAGCAGCCTAGGTGGAGGAAACACCATATATTTT; CDR3aa: CASSLGGGNTIYF
v_gene: TRBV20-1; d_gene: NA; j_gene: TRBJ1-2; len: 11; abundance: NA; CDR3nt: TGCAGTGCTGGCGGACAGAATGGCTACACCTTC; CDR3aa: CSAGGQNGYTF
v_gene: TRBV5-1; d_gene: TRBD1; j_gene: TRBJ2-5; len: 15; abundance: once; CDR3nt: TGCGCCAGCAGCTTGGGACAGGGTATGGAGGAGACCCAGTACTTC; CDR3aa: CASSLGQGMEETQYF
v_gene: TRBV10-3; d_gene: TRBD1; j_gene: TRBJ1-2; len: 14; abundance: NA; CDR3nt: TGTGCCATCAGTGAGGACAGGGGGATCGGGGGCTACACCTTC; CDR3aa: CAISEDRGIGGYTF